Given below is one T cell receptor beta chain in context. Its matching antigen is unknown. Per the germline V gene, CDR1 is MGHDK and CDR2 is SYGVNS. The CDR3 is 10 residues long. V lost 4 bases, J lost 8 bases, and 4 bases lay in between. Only cases whose brain tissue showed the highest T cell transcript signatures were sequenced. Patients received at least one anti-epileptic drug before surgery. The data are from a study of brain T cells in children with intractable seizures. Study results and limitations: Pre-surgery blood may have been undersampled, hiding some clones. Only CDR3 sequence similarity suggested viral specificity, without known HCMV serostatus.

This table comes from immunoSEQ multiplex PCR, and its TCRdb copy is limited to in-frame clones, with some not included. The sample yields under 150,000 clones, around 94% seen once. The material sequenced was peripheral blood, taken at surgery. The TCR was taken from a boy less than two years old with hemimegalencephaly and intractable seizures. V gene TRBV25-1 combines with J gene TRBJ2-3; no firm D call. The CDR3: CASSAGTQYF. In nucleotides, the CDR3 is TGTGCCAGCAGTGCCGGTACGCAGTATTTT.